This is a list of T cell receptor beta chains from one sample in a study of T cell changes during pregnancy in multiple sclerosis. The table came from immunoSEQ multiplex PCR; TCRdb's copy has only in-frame clones and leaves some out. The data show about 36,000 clones, around 93% seen once. This sample comprised CD4+ T cells from peripheral blood mononuclear cells, obtained in the first trimester of pregnancy. The receptor source for this set is a female donor with multiple sclerosis, enrolled in a pregnancy study. Each CDR3 is given with its conserved first and last residue. A D gene is named only where the DNA matches it firmly. The size field is filled for only some rows; it gives once, few, many or a size class.

TRBD2	TRBV7-3	TRBJ2-1	.	CASSLASGGYNEQFF	TGTGCCAGCAGCCTAGCCAGCGGGGGGTACAATGAGCAGTTCTTC
TRBD2	TRBV19	TRBJ2-2	.	CASREPRETGVNTGELFF	TGTGCCTCCCGGGAGCCGCGGGAGACGGGAGTGAACACCGGGGAGCTGTTTTTT
TRBD2	TRBV27	TRBJ2-1	.	CASSWTSGYNEQFF	TGTGCCAGCAGTTGGACTAGCGGCTACAATGAGCAGTTCTTC
.	TRBV30	TRBJ1-2	.	CAWDPPGLYGYTF	TGTGCCTGGGATCCCCCCGGTCTCTATGGCTACACCTTC
TRBD1	TRBV6-1	TRBJ1-4	.	CASTPQTGPYEKLFF	TGTGCCAGCACCCCTCAGACAGGGCCTTATGAAAAACTGTTTTTT
.	TRBV4-1	TRBJ2-2	once	CASRRGLNTGELFF	TGCGCCAGCAGAAGGGGCTTGAACACCGGGGAGCTGTTTTTT
.	TRBV7-2	TRBJ2-7	once	CASSLETARDYEQYF	TGTGCCAGCAGCTTAGAGACAGCACGTGATTACGAGCAGTACTTC
TRBD1	TRBV5-5	TRBJ2-3	.	CASSLDRGDTQYF	TGTGCCAGCAGCTTGGACAGGGGGGATACGCAGTATTTT
TRBD1	TRBV10-3	TRBJ2-7	.	CAISDRRDRAYEQYF	TGTGCCATCAGCGATAGACGGGACAGGGCGTACGAGCAGTACTTC
.	TRBV6-5	TRBJ1-1	.	CASSYSPVMNTEAFF	TGTGCCAGCAGTTACTCGCCAGTTATGAACACTGAAGCTTTCTTT
TRBD1	TRBV19	TRBJ2-5	.	CASSISGQVSQETQYF	TGTGCCAGTAGTATCTCGGGACAGGTTAGCCAAGAGACCCAGTACTTC
TRBD2	TRBV2	TRBJ2-7	.	CASSVAGTSVHEQYF	TGTGCCAGCAGTGTTGCCGGGACTAGCGTTCACGAGCAGTACTTC
TRBD1	TRBV9	TRBJ1-2	.	CASSPRGDRTNYGYTF	TGTGCCAGCAGCCCGAGGGGGGACAGGACAAACTATGGCTACACCTTC
.	TRBV5-1	TRBJ2-7	.	CASKRRETGEQYF	TGCGCCAGTAAAAGGAGGGAGACCGGGGAGCAGTACTTC
.	TRBV27	TRBJ2-3	.	CASSRRRDFTDTQYF	TGTGCCAGCAGTCGGAGGCGAGATTTTACAGATACGCAGTATTTT
.	TRBV11-3	TRBJ1-1	.	CASSLAGGAEAFF	TGTGCCAGCAGCTTAGCTGGCGGCGCTGAAGCTTTCTTT
TRBD1	TRBV11-3	TRBJ1-5	.	CASSLARAGTGNNQPQHF	TGTGCCAGCAGCTTGGCTCGGGCCGGGACAGGGAATAATCAGCCCCAGCATTTT
.	TRBV18	TRBJ1-1	.	CASSPRGGTEAFF	TGTGCCAGCTCACCGAGAGGGGGCACTGAAGCTTTCTTT
.	TRBV2	TRBJ1-6	.	CASTTEGVNSPLHF	TGTGCCAGCACCACCGAGGGGGTTAATTCACCCCTCCACTTT
.	TRBV7-2	TRBJ1-2	.	CASSKIATYGYTF	TGTGCCAGCAGCAAGATAGCGACCTATGGCTACACCTTC
.	TRBV29-1	TRBJ2-5	.	CSVDPSQETQYF	TGCAGCGTTGATCCTAGTCAAGAGACCCAGTACTTC
TRBD1	TRBV2	TRBJ2-1	.	CASSESGGSYNEQFF	TGTGCCAGCAGTGAATCAGGGGGCTCCTACAATGAGCAGTTCTTC
TRBD1	TRBV7-7	TRBJ2-2	.	CASSPDRGTGELFF	TGTGCCAGCAGCCCCGACAGGGGGACCGGGGAGCTGTTTTTT